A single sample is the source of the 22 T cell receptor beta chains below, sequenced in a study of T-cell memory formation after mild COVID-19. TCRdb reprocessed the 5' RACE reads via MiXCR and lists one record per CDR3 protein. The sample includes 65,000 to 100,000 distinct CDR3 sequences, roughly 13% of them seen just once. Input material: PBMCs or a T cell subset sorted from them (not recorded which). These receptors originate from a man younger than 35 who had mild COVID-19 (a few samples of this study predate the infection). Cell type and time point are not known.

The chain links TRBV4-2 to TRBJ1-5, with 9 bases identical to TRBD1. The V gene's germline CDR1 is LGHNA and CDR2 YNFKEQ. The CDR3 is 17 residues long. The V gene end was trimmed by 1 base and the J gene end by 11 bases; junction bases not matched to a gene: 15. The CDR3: CASSQGVRDRDPVAQHF. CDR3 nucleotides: TGTGCCAGCAGCCAAGGGGTTCGGGACAGGGACCCAGTGGCCCAGCATTTT.

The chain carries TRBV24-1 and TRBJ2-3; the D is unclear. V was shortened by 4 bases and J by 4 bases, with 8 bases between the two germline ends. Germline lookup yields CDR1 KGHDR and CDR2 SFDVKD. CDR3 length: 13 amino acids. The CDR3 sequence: CATSDIGADTQYF. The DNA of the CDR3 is TGTGCCACCAGTGACATAGGTGCAGATACGCAGTATTTT.

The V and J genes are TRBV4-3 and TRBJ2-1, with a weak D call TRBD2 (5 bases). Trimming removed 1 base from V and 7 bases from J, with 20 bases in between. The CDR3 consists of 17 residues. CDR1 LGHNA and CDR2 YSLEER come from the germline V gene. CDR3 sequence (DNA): TGCGCCAGCAGCCAAGGTAGAGGGCGCCTCGACGAGAATGAGCAGTTCTTC. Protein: CASSQGRGRLDENEQFF.

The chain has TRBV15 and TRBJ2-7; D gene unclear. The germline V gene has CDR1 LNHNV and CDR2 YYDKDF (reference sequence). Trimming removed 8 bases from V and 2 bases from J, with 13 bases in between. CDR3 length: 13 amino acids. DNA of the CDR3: TGTGCCACCGCCCCAGGCAAGACCTACGAGCAGTACTTC. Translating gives CATAPGKTYEQYF.

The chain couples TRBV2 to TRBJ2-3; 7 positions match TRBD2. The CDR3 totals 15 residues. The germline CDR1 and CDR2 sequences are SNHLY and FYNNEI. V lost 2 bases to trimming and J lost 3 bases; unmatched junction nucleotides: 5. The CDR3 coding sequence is TGTGCCAGCAGTGAATTGTGGGGGGGAACAGATACGCAGTATTTT. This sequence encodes CASSELWGGTDTQYF.

The CDR3 DNA reads as TGTGCCAGCAGCGACGACACCTACCGCACAGATACGCAGTATTTT. Amino acids: CASSDDTYRTDTQYF. This sequence joins TRBV9 and TRBJ2-3; D ambiguous. This CDR3 comprises 15 residues. The V gene lost 3 bases and the J gene lost 1 base, with 12 bases spanning the gap. Germline CDR1 and CDR2: SGDLS and YYNGEE.

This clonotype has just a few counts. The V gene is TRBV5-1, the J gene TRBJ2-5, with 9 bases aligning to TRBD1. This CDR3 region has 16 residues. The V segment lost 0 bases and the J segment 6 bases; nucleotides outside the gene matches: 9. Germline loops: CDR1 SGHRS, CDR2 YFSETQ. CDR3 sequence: CASSLGRFGTGKTQYF. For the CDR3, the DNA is TGCGCCAGCAGCTTGGGGAGATTCGGGACAGGGAAGACCCAGTACTTC.

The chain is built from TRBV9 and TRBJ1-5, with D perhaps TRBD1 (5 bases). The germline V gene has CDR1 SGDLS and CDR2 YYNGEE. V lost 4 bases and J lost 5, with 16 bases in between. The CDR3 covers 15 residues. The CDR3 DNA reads TGTGCCAGCAGCCCTACGGGGACCCCCGATCAGCCCCAGCATTTT. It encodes CASSPTGTPDQPQHF.

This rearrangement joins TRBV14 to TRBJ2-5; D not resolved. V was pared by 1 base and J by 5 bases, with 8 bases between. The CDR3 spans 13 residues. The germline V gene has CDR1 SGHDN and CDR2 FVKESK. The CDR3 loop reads CASSQVRTETQYF. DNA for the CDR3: TGTGCCAGCAGCCAAGTTAGAACGGAGACCCAGTACTTC.

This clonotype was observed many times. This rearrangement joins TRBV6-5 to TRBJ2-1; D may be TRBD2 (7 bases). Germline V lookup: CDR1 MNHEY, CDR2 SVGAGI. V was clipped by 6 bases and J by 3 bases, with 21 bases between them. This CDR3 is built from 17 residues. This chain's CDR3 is CASSQQGSGVGYNEQFF. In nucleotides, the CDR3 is TGTGCCAGCAGCCAGCAGGGGAGCGGGGTAGGCTACAATGAGCAGTTCTTC.

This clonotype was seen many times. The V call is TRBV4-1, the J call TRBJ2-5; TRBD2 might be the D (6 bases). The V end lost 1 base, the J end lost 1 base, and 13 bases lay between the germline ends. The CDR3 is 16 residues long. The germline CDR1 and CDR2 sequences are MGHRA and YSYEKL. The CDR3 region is CASSQGTGGSQETQYF. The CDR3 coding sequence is TGCGCCAGCAGCCAAGGGACCGGGGGAAGCCAAGAGACCCAGTACTTC.

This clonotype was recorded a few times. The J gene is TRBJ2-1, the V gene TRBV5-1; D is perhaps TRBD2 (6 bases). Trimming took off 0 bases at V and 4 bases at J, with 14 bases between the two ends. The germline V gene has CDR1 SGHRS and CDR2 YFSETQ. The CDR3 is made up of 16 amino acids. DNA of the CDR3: TGCGCCAGCAGCTTGGCCTGGGGGGTAAAATACAATGAGCAGTTCTTC. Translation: CASSLAWGVKYNEQFF.

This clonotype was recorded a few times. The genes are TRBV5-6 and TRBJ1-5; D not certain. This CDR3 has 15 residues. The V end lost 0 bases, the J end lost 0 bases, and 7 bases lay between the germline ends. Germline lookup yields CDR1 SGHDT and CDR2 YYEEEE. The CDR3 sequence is CASSLDSHSNQPQHF. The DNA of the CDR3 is TGTGCCAGCAGCTTGGACAGCCATAGCAATCAGCCCCAGCATTTT.

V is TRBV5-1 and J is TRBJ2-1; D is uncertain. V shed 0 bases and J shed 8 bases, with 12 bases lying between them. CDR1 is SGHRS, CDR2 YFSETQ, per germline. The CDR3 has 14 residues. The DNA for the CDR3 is TGCGCCAGCAGCTTGGTTGGTGAATCGGATGAGCAGTTCTTC. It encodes CASSLVGESDEQFF. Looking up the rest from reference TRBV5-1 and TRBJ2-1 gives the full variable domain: KAGVTQTPRYLIKTRGQQVTLSCSPISGHRSVSWYQQTPGQGLQFLFEYFSETQRNKGNFPGRFSGRQFSNSRSEMNVSTLELGDSALYLCASSLVGESDEQFFGPGTRLTVL.

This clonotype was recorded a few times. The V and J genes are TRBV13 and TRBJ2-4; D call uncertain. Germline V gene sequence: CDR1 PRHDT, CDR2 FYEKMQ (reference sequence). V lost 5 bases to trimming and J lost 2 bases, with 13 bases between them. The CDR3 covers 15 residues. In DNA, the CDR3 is TGTGCCAGCAGCCCCCCCGCAGCGTCCAAAAACATTCAGTACTTC. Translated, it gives CASSPPAASKNIQYF.

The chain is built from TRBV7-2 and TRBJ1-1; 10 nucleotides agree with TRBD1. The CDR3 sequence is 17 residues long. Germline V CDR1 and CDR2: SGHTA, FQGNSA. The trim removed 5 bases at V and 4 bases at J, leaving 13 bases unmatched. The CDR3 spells CASSQGGQGLQGTEAFF. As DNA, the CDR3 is TGTGCCAGCAGCCAGGGGGGACAGGGGTTGCAGGGCACTGAAGCTTTCTTT.

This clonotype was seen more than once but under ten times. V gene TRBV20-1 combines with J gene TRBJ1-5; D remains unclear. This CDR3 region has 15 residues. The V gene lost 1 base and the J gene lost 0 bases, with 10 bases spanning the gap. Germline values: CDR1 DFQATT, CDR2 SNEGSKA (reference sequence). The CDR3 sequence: CSARGVGYSNQPQHF. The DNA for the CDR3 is TGCAGTGCTAGAGGTGTGGGATATAGCAATCAGCCCCAGCATTTT.

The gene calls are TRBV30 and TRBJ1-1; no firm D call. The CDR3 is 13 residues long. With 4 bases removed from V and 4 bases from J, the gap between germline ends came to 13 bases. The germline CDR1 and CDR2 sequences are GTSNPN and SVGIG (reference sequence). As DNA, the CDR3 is TGTGCCTGGACAGGTACCTTGGGCACTGAAGCTTTCTTT. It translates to CAWTGTLGTEAFF. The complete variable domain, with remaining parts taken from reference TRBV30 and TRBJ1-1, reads SQTIHQWPATLVQPVGSPLSLECTVEGTSNPNLYWYRQAAGRGLQLLFYSVGIGQISSEVPQNLSASRPQDRQFILSSKKLLLSDSGFYLCAWTGTLGTEAFFGQGTRLTVV.

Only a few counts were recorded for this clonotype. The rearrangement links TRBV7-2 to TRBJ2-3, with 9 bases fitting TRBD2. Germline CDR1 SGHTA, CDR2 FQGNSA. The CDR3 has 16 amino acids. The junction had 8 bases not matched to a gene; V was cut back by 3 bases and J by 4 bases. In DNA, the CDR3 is TGTGCCAGCAGCTTGAACCCGGGACTAGCCGCAGATACGCAGTATTTT. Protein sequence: CASSLNPGLAADTQYF.

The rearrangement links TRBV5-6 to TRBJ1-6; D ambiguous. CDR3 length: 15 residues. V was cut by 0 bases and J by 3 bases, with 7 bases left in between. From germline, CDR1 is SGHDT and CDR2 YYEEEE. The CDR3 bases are TGTGCCAGCAGCTTGGACGGATACTATAATTCACCCCTCCACTTT. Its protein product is CASSLDGYYNSPLHF. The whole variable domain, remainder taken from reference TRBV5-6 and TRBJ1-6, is DAGVTQSPTHLIKTRGQQVTLRCSPKSGHDTVSWYQQALGQGPQFIFQYYEEEERQRGNFPDRFSGHQFPNYSSELNVNALLLGDSALYLCASSLDGYYNSPLHFGNGTRLTVT.

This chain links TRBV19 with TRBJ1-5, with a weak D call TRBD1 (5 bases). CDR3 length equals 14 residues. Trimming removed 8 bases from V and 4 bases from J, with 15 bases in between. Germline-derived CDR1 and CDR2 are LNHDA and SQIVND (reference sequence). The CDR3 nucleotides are TGTGCCAGTTCTGGGCAGGGCTTAAATCAGCCCCAGCATTTT. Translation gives CASSGQGLNQPQHF.

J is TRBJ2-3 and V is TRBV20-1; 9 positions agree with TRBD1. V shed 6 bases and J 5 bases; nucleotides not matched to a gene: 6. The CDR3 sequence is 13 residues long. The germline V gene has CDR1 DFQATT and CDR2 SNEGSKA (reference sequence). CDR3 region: CSAEQGAGDTQYF. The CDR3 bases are TGCAGTGCGGAACAGGGGGCGGGAGATACGCAGTATTTT.